This T cell receptor (beta chain) was documented in a study of blood T cell repertoires in COVID-19. Cohort placement rested on clinical history that participants reported themselves. J was trimmed by 5 bases and V by 6 bases; bases with no gene match: 9. Germline V CDR1 and CDR2: MNHEY, SMNVEV (reference sequence). The CDR3 length is 14 residues. The table came from immunoSEQ multiplex PCR; TCRdb's copy has only in-frame clones and leaves some out. The sample lists 250,000 to 300,000 clones; 80% to 90% were seen once. Sequenced sample: PBMCs or T cells enriched from blood (not recorded which). J is TRBJ1-1 and V is TRBV27; TRBD1 matches 7 bases. The receptor was isolated from a woman between 45 and 65 years old who had recovered from COVID-19. The CDR3 sequence: CASSVTGVETEAFF. The CDR3 nucleotides are TGTGCCAGCAGCGTTACAGGGGTCGAAACTGAAGCTTTCTTT.